These 9 T cell receptor beta chains came from one sample sequenced in a study of T cells in Graves' hyperthyroidism and ophthalmopathy. Template material for amplifying TCR beta CDR3 regions consisted of RNA transcripts. During a first-round RT-PCR of the TCR CDR3, the HTBI primer set was used. Via MiXCR, TCRdb re-called the multiplex PCR reads, giving one row per CDR3 protein. The profile covers about 410,000 distinct CDR3 sequences, with about 14% appearing a single time and roughly a fifth taken by the ten largest. Sequencing was done on a sample of blood. The receptor set was obtained from a woman younger than 45 with Graves' ophthalmopathy.

This clonotype appeared many times. The chain recombines TRBV28 with TRBJ1-6; perhaps TRBD1 as D (6 bases). The germline gives CDR1 MDHEN, CDR2 SYDVKM. The CDR3 loop spans 14 amino acids. V was clipped by 6 bases and J by 8 bases, with 14 bases between them. The CDR3 sequence is CASRERTAHSPLHF. The CDR3 nucleotides are TGTGCCAGCAGGGAGAGGACAGCCCATTCACCCCTCCACTTT.

Of note for this clonotype: A much larger clone is a single base away; this may be a read error. This chain connects TRBV6-2 or TRBV6-3 to TRBJ1-2; D unclear. The CDR3 extends over 12 amino acids. The germline CDR1 and CDR2 sequences are MNHEY and SVGEGT. Written as DNA, the CDR3 is TGTGCCGGCAGAAGGGCCGGCGATGGCTACACCTTC. Protein sequence: CAGRRAGDGYTF.

This chain links TRBV15 with TRBJ1-3; D is unclear. Germline loops: CDR1 LNHNV, CDR2 YYDKDF (reference sequence). Trimming cost V 5 bases and J 3 bases, with 20 bases left between them. This CDR3 is 17 amino acids long. The CDR3 sequence is CATSVSSWEGRGNTIYF. The CDR3 DNA follows: TGTGCCACCAGCGTGTCCTCGTGGGAAGGGCGTGGAAACACCATATATTTT. Full variable domain (outside the CDR3, taken from reference TRBV15 and TRBJ1-3): DAMVIQNPRYQVTQFGKPVTLSCSQTLNHNVMYWYQQKSSQAPKLLFHYYDKDFNNEADTPDNFQSRRPNTSFCFLDIRSPGLGDTAMYLCATSVSSWEGRGNTIYFGEGSWLTVV.

The chain uses TRBV12-3 or TRBV12-4 and TRBJ2-1; 7 bases line up with TRBD2. J gave up 0 bases and V 6 bases, and 5 bases lay outside the gene matches. This CDR3 has 15 amino acids. CDR3 in DNA: TGTGCCAGCAGGCACAGGACTAGCTCCTACAATGAGCAGTTCTTC. Protein: CASRHRTSSYNEQFF.

This clonotype was recorded at least ten times. V is TRBV20-1 and J is TRBJ2-7, with 10 bases aligning to TRBD2. From germline, CDR1 is DFQATT and CDR2 SNEGSKA (reference sequence). The CDR3 is made up of 15 amino acids. V trimming: 3 bases; J trimming: 4 bases; junction bases outside the gene matches: 9. The DNA for the CDR3 is TGCAGTGCTAGGGGGAGCGGGGGGGACTATTACGAGCAGTACTTC. Translation gives CSARGSGGDYYEQYF.

This chain uses TRBV5-1 with TRBJ2-7; 7 bases fit TRBD1. The CDR3 spans 15 residues. The J segment lost 0 bases and the V segment lost 4 bases, leaving 7 bases of the junction unmatched. CDR1 and CDR2 from the germline V gene are SGHRS and YFSETQ. The CDR3 sequence: CASSRGQISSYEQYF. The DNA of the CDR3 is TGCGCCAGCAGCCGGGGACAGATAAGCTCCTACGAGCAGTACTTC. Combining the CDR3 with reference TRBV5-1 and TRBJ2-7 gives the whole variable domain KAGVTQTPRYLIKTRGQQVTLSCSPISGHRSVSWYQQTPGQGLQFLFEYFSETQRNKGNFPGRFSGRQFSNSRSEMNVSTLELGDSALYLCASSRGQISSYEQYFGPGTRLTVT.

This clonotype has more than one count but fewer than ten. This chain uses TRBV9 with TRBJ2-3; 7 nucleotides agree with TRBD1. V shed 3 bases, J shed 0 bases, and the junction held 10 bases outside the gene matches. Germline V gene data show CDR1 as SGDLS and CDR2 as YYNGEE. This CDR3 comprises 17 residues. CDR3 coding DNA: TGTGCCAGCAGCGCGAGACCTACAGGGGCTAGCACAGATACGCAGTATTTT. This sequence encodes CASSARPTGASTDTQYF.

At least ten counts were recorded for this clonotype. This sequence joins TRBV11-2 and TRBJ1-4; D gene unclear. Looked up from germline, CDR1 is SGHAT and CDR2 is FQNNGV. Deletions cut 0 bases from V and 6 bases from J, with 5 bases between. This CDR3 is built from 13 residues. The CDR3 here is CASSLDVDEKLFF. As DNA, the CDR3 is TGTGCCAGCAGCTTAGATGTAGATGAAAAACTGTTTTTT. Combining the CDR3 with reference TRBV11-2 and TRBJ1-4 gives the whole variable domain EAGVAQSPRYKIIEKRQSVAFWCNPISGHATLYWYQQILGQGPKLLIQFQNNGVVDDSQLPKDRFSAERLKGVDSTLKIQPAKLEDSAVYLCASSLDVDEKLFFGSGTQLSVL.

This clonotype showed up many times. The chain is built from TRBV2 and TRBJ1-1; D uncertain. Germline values: CDR1 SNHLY, CDR2 FYNNEI. The CDR3 extends over 12 amino acids. V lost 6 bases, J lost 5 bases, and 10 bases lay in between. CDR3 region: CASSSRPTEAFF. The CDR3 DNA reads TGTGCCAGCAGCTCCCGACCGACTGAAGCTTTCTTT. Looking up the rest from reference TRBV2 and TRBJ1-1 gives the full variable domain: EPEVTQTPSHQVTQMGQEVILRCVPISNHLYFYWYRQILGQKVEFLVSFYNNEISEKSEIFDDQFSVERPDGSNFTLKIRSTKLEDSAMYFCASSSRPTEAFFGQGTRLTVV.